Following are 20 T cell receptor beta chains from one sample sequenced in a study of HIV-infected patients and healthy controls. One entry per CDR3 protein, called by TCRdb with MiXCR from the 5' RACE reads. The sample holds about 67,000 distinct CDR3 sequences; around 16% are singletons and the top ten take 5.5% to 7%. The material sequenced was CD4+ T cells from blood. The receptors shown here come from a human donor in good health.

The rearrangement joins TRBV20-1 to TRBJ1-2; perhaps TRBD1 as D (6 bases). Germline V gene data show CDR1 as DFQATT and CDR2 as SNEGSKA (reference sequence). The CDR3 runs 14 residues. With 6 bases removed from V and 4 bases from J, the gap between germline ends came to 18 bases. The CDR3 loop reads CSAARGIRGYGYTF. In DNA, the CDR3 is TGCAGTGCAGCCAGGGGTATTCGGGGCTATGGCTACACCTTC.

This clonotype was found many times. This chain connects TRBV28 to TRBJ1-1; D unclear. Trimming removed 7 bases at V and 4 bases at J, with 19 bases between. Looked up from germline, CDR1 is MDHEN and CDR2 is SYDVKM. This CDR3 comprises 15 residues. Here the CDR3 reads CASKSVIYTTTEAFF. As DNA, the CDR3 is TGTGCCAGCAAATCGGTCATTTATACGACCACTGAAGCTTTCTTT.

This chain joins TRBV20-1 and TRBJ1-5, with no clear D. The V end lost 3 bases, the J end lost 4 bases, and 10 bases lay between the germline ends. CDR1 DFQATT and CDR2 SNEGSKA come from the germline V gene (reference sequence). This CDR3 has 13 amino acids. CDR3 in amino acids: CSASPQRNQPQHF. The CDR3 region has the DNA TGCAGTGCTAGTCCACAGCGGAATCAGCCCCAGCATTTT.

This rearrangement joins TRBV7-8 to TRBJ1-6; D call uncertain. CDR3 length: 13 amino acids. The germline V gene encodes CDR1 SGHVS and CDR2 FQNEAQ. V was clipped by 1 base and J by 7 bases, with 5 bases between them. The CDR3 DNA follows: TGTGCCAGCAGCTTAGAATGGAATTCACCCCTCCACTTT. Translation: CASSLEWNSPLHF. The full variable domain, with the rest looked up from reference TRBV7-8 and TRBJ1-6, is GAGVSQSPRYKVAKRGQDVALRCDPISGHVSLFWYQQALGQGPEFLTYFQNEAQLDKSGLPSDRFFAERPEGSVSTLKIQRTQQEDSAVYLCASSLEWNSPLHFGNGTRLTVT.

Only a few counts were recorded for this clonotype. This chain joins TRBV6-1 and TRBJ2-5; D ambiguous. V was trimmed by 5 bases and J by 3 bases, leaving 4 bases between them. The CDR3 spans 11 residues. Germline assignment: CDR1 MNHNS and CDR2 SASEGT. The CDR3 protein is CASSPKETQYF. CDR3 nucleotides: TGTGCCAGCAGTCCGAAAGAGACCCAGTACTTC.

This clonotype was seen ten or more times. The chain joins TRBV4-3 to TRBJ1-6; 8 bases line up with TRBD1. After removal of 4 bases from V and 11 bases from J, the junction contained 10 bases not matched to a gene. The CDR3 runs 15 residues. CDR1 is LGHNA and CDR2 is YSLEER in the germline V gene. This CDR3 is CASSRYTGTGTPLHF. The CDR3 region has the DNA TGCGCCAGCAGCCGATATACCGGGACAGGAACACCCCTCCACTTT.

This clonotype was seen at least ten times. The V call is TRBV7-9, the J call TRBJ1-6; D is unresolved. CDR1 is SEHNR and CDR2 is FQNEAQ in the germline V gene (reference sequence). V lost 1 base and J 7 bases, leaving 5 bases between the germline ends. The CDR3 contains 13 residues. This CDR3 reads CASSLDGNSPLHF. In DNA, the CDR3 is TGTGCCAGCAGCTTAGACGGGAATTCACCCCTCCACTTT.

This clonotype was observed a few times. This chain connects TRBV7-2 to TRBJ2-1, with D perhaps TRBD1 or TRBD2 (5 bases each). The CDR3 is 13 amino acids. Germline V gene lookup returns CDR1 SGHTA and CDR2 FQGNSA. V dropped 1 base and J dropped 9 bases, with 10 bases sitting between them. CDR3 nucleotides: TGTGCCAGCAGCTTAGACGGGGCCGGTGAGCAGTTCTTC. Protein: CASSLDGAGEQFF.

The chain carries TRBV7-9 and TRBJ1-1, with D unclear. The germline V gene has CDR1 SEHNR and CDR2 FQNEAQ (reference sequence). The CDR3 consists of 14 residues. Trimming cost V 2 bases and J 5 bases, with 12 bases left between them. The CDR3 nucleotides are TGTGCCAGCAGCTTACTAGAAGTGGGGACTGAAGCTTTCTTT. This codes for CASSLLEVGTEAFF.

The V call is TRBV6-5, the J call TRBJ1-1; unclear D gene. This CDR3 spans 15 amino acids. Germline lookup yields CDR1 MNHEY and CDR2 SVGAGI. The germline V and J ends were trimmed by 4 bases and 6 bases, with 18 bases remaining between them. The CDR3 DNA is TGTGCCAGCAGTTCCGGAGTCGCGTTCAGTGCTGAAGCTTTCTTT. Translation gives CASSSGVAFSAEAFF.

This chain connects TRBV13 to TRBJ1-2; TRBD1 agrees at 7 bases. The CDR3 extends over 12 amino acids. Germline V gene lookup returns CDR1 PRHDT and CDR2 FYEKMQ (reference sequence). J gave up 7 bases and V 5 bases, and 4 bases lay outside the gene matches. The CDR3 sequence: CASSLNRGGYTF. The DNA for the CDR3 is TGTGCCAGCAGCCTAAACAGGGGTGGCTACACCTTC.

This clonotype appeared a few times. This chain uses TRBV18 with TRBJ1-1; D unresolved. The CDR3 sequence is 15 residues long. Germline V gene lookup returns CDR1 KGHSH and CDR2 LQKENI. The V end lost 4 bases, the J end lost 0 bases, and 12 bases lay between the germline ends. CDR3 amino acids: CASSLQSVMNTEAFF. DNA for the CDR3: TGTGCCAGCTCACTACAATCTGTGATGAACACTGAAGCTTTCTTT.

This clonotype was seen a few times. The chain combines TRBV6-5 with TRBJ2-1, with D maybe TRBD2 (6 bases). CDR3 length equals 14 residues. Germline V gives CDR1 MNHEY, CDR2 SVGAGI. The V gene lost 5 bases and the J gene lost 6 bases, with 14 bases spanning the gap. The CDR3 reads CASSTWDSRNEQFF. The CDR3 DNA reads TGTGCCAGCAGTACCTGGGACTCCCGCAATGAGCAGTTCTTC.

This clonotype was picked up a small number of times. The chain joins TRBV5-5 to TRBJ1-4; maybe TRBD1 (5 bases). V lost 5 bases and J lost 0, with 11 bases in between. CDR1 is SGHKS and CDR2 is YYEKEE in the germline V gene (reference sequence). The CDR3 has 15 amino acids. Here the CDR3 DNA reads TGTGCCAGCAGACCAAGGGGCTCAACTAATGAAAAACTGTTTTTT. It yields the protein CASRPRGSTNEKLFF.

This clonotype was counted at least ten times. This chain's CDR3 is CSATRDPGYEQYF. For the CDR3, the DNA is TGCAGTGCGACAAGGGACCCCGGGTACGAGCAGTACTTC. The chain joins TRBV20-1 to TRBJ2-7; D may be TRBD1 or TRBD2 (5 bases each). The ends were cut back, 6 bases at V and 4 bases at J, with 16 bases in the middle. The CDR3 contains 13 residues. Per the germline V gene, CDR1 is DFQATT and CDR2 is SNEGSKA (reference sequence).

This clonotype has a handful of counts. The gene calls are TRBV5-1 and TRBJ2-7; D is possibly TRBD2 (5 bases). With 0 bases removed from V and 4 bases from J, the gap between germline ends came to 14 bases. This CDR3 has 15 residues. Germline V gene data show CDR1 as SGHRS and CDR2 as YFSETQ. CDR3 nucleotide sequence: TGCGCCAGCAGCTTGGTTCGGGGAGACACGTACGAGCAGTACTTC. It translates to CASSLVRGDTYEQYF.

This rearrangement joins TRBV6-5 to TRBJ2-7, with 10 bases lining up with TRBD1. Looked up from germline, CDR1 is MNHEY and CDR2 is SVGAGI. The CDR3 runs 18 residues. The J segment lost 3 bases and the V segment lost 0 bases, leaving 11 bases of the junction unmatched. The CDR3 is CASSYSPPGTGDGYEQYF. The CDR3 nucleotides read TGTGCCAGCAGTTACTCCCCTCCTGGGACAGGGGACGGCTACGAGCAGTACTTC.

This clonotype was counted at least ten times. The gene calls are TRBV3-1 and TRBJ2-2; no clear D gene. This CDR3 region has 15 residues. V was cut by 5 bases and J by 1 base, with 11 bases left in between. The germline gives CDR1 LGHDT, CDR2 YNNKEL (reference sequence). CDR3 residues: CASSVLNMNTGELFF. The CDR3 nucleotides are TGTGCCAGCAGCGTTCTCAATATGAACACCGGGGAGCTGTTTTTT. The whole variable domain, remainder taken from reference TRBV3-1 and TRBJ2-2, is DTAVSQTPKYLVTQMGNDKSIKCEQNLGHDTMYWYKQDSKKFLKIMFSYNNKELIINETVPNRFSPKSPDKAHLNLHINSLELGDSAVYFCASSVLNMNTGELFFGEGSRLTVL.

This clonotype occurred many times. The chain links TRBV7-2 to TRBJ2-3; D is uncertain. The V and J ends lost 5 bases and 0 bases respectively, with 12 bases between them. The V gene's germline CDR1 is SGHTA and CDR2 FQGNSA. CDR3 length equals 15 residues. This CDR3 is CASSPGRPSTDTQYF. The CDR3 DNA is TGTGCCAGCAGCCCCGGACGGCCTAGCACAGATACGCAGTATTTT. The full variable domain, with the rest looked up from reference TRBV7-2 and TRBJ2-3, is GAGVSQSPSNKVTEKGKDVELRCDPISGHTALYWYRQSLGQGLEFLIYFQGNSAPDKSGLPSDRFSAERTGGSVSTLTIQRTQQEDSAVYLCASSPGRPSTDTQYFGPGTRLTVL.

This clonotype showed up just a few times. V is TRBV12-3 or TRBV12-4 and J is TRBJ2-3, with unresolved D. The V end was cut by 9 bases, the J end by 3 bases, with 7 bases between. This CDR3 region has 11 residues. The CDR3, as DNA: TGTGCCAGTCAGGAGACAGATACGCAGTATTTT. The encoded protein is CASQETDTQYF.